This T cell receptor beta chain was sequenced in a study of control samples from healthy donors and cancer patients. Profiled with immunoSEQ multiplex PCR; TCRdb holds only in-frame clones, not every one. The table lists some 200,000 clones, about nine tenths of them singletons. Germline CDR1 is KGHSH and CDR2 is LQKENI. The CDR3 spans 14 residues. J lost 4 bases, V lost 2 bases, and 4 bases had no gene match. The TCR comes from a woman in her thirties in good health. This chain uses TRBV18 with TRBJ1-2; TRBD1 matches at 7 bases. Sample: blood. The CDR3 DNA is TGTGCCAGCTCACCATTAGACAGGGCCTATGGCTACACCTTC. Protein sequence: CASSPLDRAYGYTF. The whole variable domain, filled in from reference TRBV18 and TRBJ1-2, reads NAGVMQNPRHLVRRRGQEARLRCSPMKGHSHVYWYRQLPEEGLKFMVYLQKENIIDESGMPKERFSAEFPKEGPSILRIQQVVRGDSAAYFCASSPLDRAYGYTFGSGTRLTVV.